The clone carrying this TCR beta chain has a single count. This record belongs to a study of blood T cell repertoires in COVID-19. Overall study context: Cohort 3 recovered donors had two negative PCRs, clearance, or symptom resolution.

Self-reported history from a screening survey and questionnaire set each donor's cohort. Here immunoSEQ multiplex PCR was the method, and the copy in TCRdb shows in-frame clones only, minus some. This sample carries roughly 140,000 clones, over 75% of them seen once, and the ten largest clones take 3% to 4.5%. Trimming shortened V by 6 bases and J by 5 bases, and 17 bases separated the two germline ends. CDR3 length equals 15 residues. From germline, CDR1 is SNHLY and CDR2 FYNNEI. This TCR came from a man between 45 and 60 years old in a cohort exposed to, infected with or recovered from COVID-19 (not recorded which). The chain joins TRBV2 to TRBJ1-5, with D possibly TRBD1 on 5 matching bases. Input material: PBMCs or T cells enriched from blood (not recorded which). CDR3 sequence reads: CASRDRMVGHQPQHF. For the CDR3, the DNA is TGTGCCAGCAGGGACCGTATGGTGGGGCATCAGCCCCAGCATTTT.